This T cell receptor (beta chain) was captured in a study of PD-1 blockade in mismatch repair-deficient tumors. Study observations and caveats: Rapid post-treatment expansion, then contraction, generally preceding radiologic response, marked tumor-resident clones.

On this clone: Antigen: not known.

Germline-derived CDR1 and CDR2 are SGDLS and YYNGEE. The CDR3 runs 18 residues. V was clipped by 4 bases and J by 0 bases, with 17 bases between them. Generated by immunoSEQ multiplex PCR, the TCRdb table keeps only in-frame clones and is missing some. Of 40,000 to 60,000 clones listed, approximately 80% are singletons. Sequencing used PBMCs, obtained before pembrolizumab treatment. The V gene is TRBV9, the J gene TRBJ2-6; no clear D gene. The clonotype was recovered from an adult with mismatch repair-deficient cancer. The CDR3 is CASSPRQAEYSGANVLTF. DNA of the CDR3: TGTGCCAGCAGCCCTCGTCAGGCGGAATACTCTGGGGCCAACGTCCTGACTTTC.